The 9 T cell receptor beta chains in this list originate from one sample, sequenced in a study of blood T cell repertoires in COVID-19. The repertoire was sequenced with immunoSEQ multiplex PCR; TCRdb's copy has only in-frame clones and lacks some. Seen here are around 80,000 clones, approximately 80% observed once, and the top ten hold 10% to 15%. The sample was peripheral blood. These receptor sequences come from a man aged 50 to 60 with COVID-19, enrolled during active disease.

This clone occurred once. The chain has TRBV15 and TRBJ2-1; D might be TRBD2 (5 bases). V lost 0 bases to trimming and J lost 7 bases, with 13 bases between them. This CDR3 comprises 15 residues. Germline values: CDR1 LNHNV, CDR2 YYDKDF (reference sequence). The CDR3 is CATSRDVRGGNEQFF. In DNA, the CDR3 is TGTGCCACCAGCAGAGATGTTAGAGGCGGGAATGAGCAGTTCTTC.

V is TRBV7-9 and J is TRBJ1-3, with a tentative D call TRBD1 (5 bases). V lost 1 base, J lost 0 bases, and 7 bases lay in between. The germline gives CDR1 SEHNR, CDR2 FQNEAQ (reference sequence). The CDR3 is made up of 15 amino acids. CDR3 nucleotide sequence: TGTGCCAGCAGCTTAGGGCAGGGCTCTGGAAACACCATATATTTT. Amino acids: CASSLGQGSGNTIYF. The full variable domain, in which reference TRBV7-9 and TRBJ1-3 provide the parts outside the CDR3, is DTGVSQNPRHKITKRGQNVTFRCDPISEHNRLYWYRQTLGQGPEFLTYFQNEAQLEKSRLLSDRFSAERPKGSFSTLEIQRTEQGDSAMYLCASSLGQGSGNTIYFGEGSWLTVV.

This clone turned up a few times. This chain uses TRBV7-2 with TRBJ1-2; D not resolved. The CDR3 runs 11 residues. The V gene's germline CDR1 is SGHTA and CDR2 FQGNSA. V lost 5 bases and J lost 3, with 4 bases in between. The CDR3 DNA follows: TGTGCCAGCAGCCTCTACTATGGCTACACCTTC. Encoded protein: CASSLYYGYTF.

The gene calls are TRBV19 and TRBJ2-6; D remains ambiguous. Germline CDR1 is LNHDA and CDR2 is SQIVND (reference sequence). V was trimmed by 3 bases and J by 0 bases, leaving 9 bases between them. The CDR3 covers 16 residues. In DNA form, the CDR3 reads TGTGCCAGTAGTATGCAGTCATCCTCTGGGGCCAACGTCCTGACTTTC. It encodes CASSMQSSSGANVLTF.

The rearrangement uses TRBV5-1 and TRBJ1-1; 7 nucleotides line up with TRBD1. This CDR3 is built from 14 residues. Germline-derived CDR1 and CDR2 are SGHRS and YFSETQ. V lost 4 bases and J lost 4; bases outside the gene matches: 7. Written as DNA, the CDR3 is TGCGCCAGCAGCAGGACAGGTTTTGGCACTGAAGCTTTCTTT. This codes for CASSRTGFGTEAFF.

This clone has just one count. The chain uses TRBV5-5 and TRBJ2-1, with D perhaps TRBD2 (6 bases). CDR3 length: 15 residues. Per the germline V gene, CDR1 is SGHKS and CDR2 is YYEKEE (reference sequence). Trimming removed 2 bases from V and 4 bases from J, with 13 bases in between. CDR3 region: CASSFQAGKYNEQFF. Here the CDR3 DNA reads TGTGCCAGCAGCTTCCAGGCGGGAAAATACAATGAGCAGTTCTTC.

The V and J genes are TRBV30 and TRBJ2-5, with TRBD1 matching over 10 bases. CDR3 size: 11 residues. CDR1 is GTSNPN and CDR2 is SVGIG in the germline V gene (reference sequence). Trimming cost V 5 bases and J 9 bases; bases outside gene matches: 3. CDR3 sequence reads: CAWGTGEAQYF. Here the CDR3 DNA reads TGTGCCTGGGGGACAGGGGAGGCCCAGTACTTC. The entire variable domain, with the rest obtained from reference TRBV30 and TRBJ2-5, is as follows: SQTIHQWPATLVQPVGSPLSLECTVEGTSNPNLYWYRQAAGRGLQLLFYSVGIGQISSEVPQNLSASRPQDRQFILSSKKLLLSDSGFYLCAWGTGEAQYFGPGTRLLVL.

V is TRBV7-9 and J is TRBJ1-3, with D uncertain. The CDR3 is 15 residues long. The germline CDR1 and CDR2 sequences are SEHNR and FQNEAQ (reference sequence). Trimming cost V 4 bases and J 2 bases, with 12 bases left between them. The CDR3 sequence: CASSSTWAPGNTIYF. Written as DNA, the CDR3 is TGTGCCAGCAGCTCAACGTGGGCCCCTGGAAACACCATATATTTT. Variable domain in full (rest from reference TRBV7-9 and TRBJ1-3): DTGVSQNPRHKITKRGQNVTFRCDPISEHNRLYWYRQTLGQGPEFLTYFQNEAQLEKSRLLSDRFSAERPKGSFSTLEIQRTEQGDSAMYLCASSSTWAPGNTIYFGEGSWLTVV.

The gene calls are TRBV5-6 and TRBJ2-1; 7 bases are a match to TRBD1. Germline loops: CDR1 SGHDT, CDR2 YYEEEE. This CDR3 has 17 amino acids. J lost 0 bases, V lost 3 bases, and 9 bases had no gene match. Here the CDR3 DNA reads TGTGCCAGCAGCTCTAAAGGACAGGCTAGCTCCTACAATGAGCAGTTCTTC. This translates into CASSSKGQASSYNEQFF.